The rows below give T cell receptor beta chains drawn from one sample of a study of shared clonotypes between healthy human individuals. The method was immunoSEQ multiplex PCR; TCRdb's version includes in-frame clones alone and lacks a portion of them. The table has some 700,000 clones, about nine tenths seen once; the top ten hold 34%. Sequences were obtained from memory CD8+ T cells from PBMCs. The receptors originated from a man aged 18 to 35 in good health. Some clones in this sample may be carry-over from other donors' samples. The CDR3 runs from the conserved cysteine through the conserved F or W. Each record gives: J gene, clone size, D gene, V gene, CDR3 DNA, CDR3 protein. A D gene is named only where the DNA matches it firmly. Only some rows state a clone size, as once, few, many or a class for expanded clones.

TRBJ2-7 | - | - | TRBV30 | TGTGCCGGCCTTCTTCGGGTGAAGGGCGAGCAGTACTTC | CAGLLRVKGEQYF
TRBJ2-1 | - | - | TRBV6-6 | TGTGCCAGCAGTCGGACCGCCTACAATGAGCAGTTCTTC | CASSRTAYNEQFF
TRBJ2-2 | - | - | TRBV11-2 | TGTGCCAGCAGCCTGCTTTGGGCTAGTAGTGGCCCCGGGGAGCTGTTTTTT | CASSLLWASSGPGELFF
TRBJ2-1 | - | - | TRBV27 | TGTGCCAGCACTGGGGGGATTGAGCAGTTCTTC | CASTGGIEQFF
TRBJ2-2 | - | TRBD1 | TRBV11-1 | TGTGCCAGCAGCTTGACAGGGGGCGCCGGGGAGCTGTTTTTT | CASSLTGGAGELFF
TRBJ2-2 | - | - | TRBV28 | TGTGCCAGCAGATTTAACACCGGGGAGCTGTTTTTT | CASRFNTGELFF
TRBJ2-1 | - | - | TRBV7-7 | TGTGCCAGCAGCTTAGCCAATAGCTTTGAGCAGTTCTTC | CASSLANSFEQFF
TRBJ1-2 | - | TRBD1 | TRBV9 | TGTGCCAGCAGCGGGGGGGACAGAGACGATGGCTACACCTTC | CASSGGDRDDGYTF
TRBJ1-5 | once | - | TRBV9 | TGTGCCAGCAGCGCCGACCAGGGAACAGGACAGCCCCAGCATTTT | CASSADQGTGQPQHF
TRBJ1-5 | - | - | TRBV5-6 | TGTGCCAGCAGCTTTTGGGGTGGTCAGCCCCAGCATTTT | CASSFWGGQPQHF
TRBJ2-1 | - | TRBD2 | TRBV2 | TGTGCCAGCAGTGCGGGACTAGTTTTTCATGAGCAGTTCTTC | CASSAGLVFHEQFF
TRBJ1-5 | - | - | TRBV19 | TGTGCCAGTAAAGGGGGGCCTTATAGCAATCAGCCCCAGCATTTT | CASKGGPYSNQPQHF
TRBJ2-7 | many | - | TRBV19 | TGTGCCAGTAGTACCCTAAAGACAGACCTGCACTACGAGCAGTACTTC | CASSTLKTDLHYEQYF
TRBJ2-1 | - | - | TRBV7-3 | TGTGCCAGCAGCTTCGAACCCAGCTCCTACAATGAGCAGTTCTTC | CASSFEPSSYNEQFF
TRBJ1-4 | - | - | TRBV7-9 | TGTGCCAGCAGCCTTGGGGCGGAAAAACTGTTTTTT | CASSLGAEKLFF
TRBJ2-7 | - | - | TRBV7-9 | TGTGCCAGCAGCCCACCTAGGGGGGCCGACCCCTACGAGCAGTACTTC | CASSPPRGADPYEQYF
TRBJ1-5 | - | - | TRBV2 | TGTGCCAGCAGAAACTCTTACGGGTATCAGCCCCAGCATTTT | CASRNSYGYQPQHF
TRBJ1-4 | - | - | TRBV28 | TGTGCCAGCAGTTTATCCCGGGCGGGAAAACTGTTTTTT | CASSLSRAGKLFF
TRBJ2-1 | - | - | TRBV9 | TGTGCCAGCAGCGGAGGGACTCGTGAGCAGTTCTTC | CASSGGTREQFF
TRBJ1-4 | - | TRBD1 | TRBV7-9 | TGTGCCAGCAGCTCCACAGGGGGGACTAATGAAAAACTGTTTTTT | CASSSTGGTNEKLFF
TRBJ2-1 | - | TRBD2 | TRBV7-9 | TGTGCCAGCAGCGCCTCTAACTCGCGGGGGATTTACAATGAGCAGTTCTTC | CASSASNSRGIYNEQFF
TRBJ2-2 | - | TRBD2 | TRBV19 | TGTGCCAGTAGTATATGGCGCCAGGGAGGGCCCGGGGAGCTGTTTTTT | CASSIWRQGGPGELFF
TRBJ1-2 | - | - | TRBV19 | TGTGCCAGTAGTCCTCGGGACACCTCTAACTATGGCTACACCTTC | CASSPRDTSNYGYTF
TRBJ2-5 | - | TRBD2 | TRBV29-1 | TGCAGCGTTGAATCCAGCGGGGGATTTCCAAGAGACCAGTACTTC | CSVESSGGFPRDQYF
TRBJ2-7 | - | TRBD2 | TRBV9 | TGTGCCAGCAGCACGAGCGGGAGGAGTTACGAGCAGTACTTC | CASSTSGRSYEQYF
TRBJ1-1 | - | - | TRBV5-6 | TGTGCCAGCAGCTTGGTGAGGGGGGACACTGAAGCTTTCTTT | CASSLVRGDTEAFF
TRBJ2-7 | - | TRBD1 | TRBV27 | TGTGCCAGCAGTAAACGTCCGGGACAGCCCTACGAGCAGTACTTC | CASSKRPGQPYEQYF
TRBJ1-2 | - | - | TRBV9 | TGTGCCAGCAGCGCCTCTCGGGCAGGAGGGGTCTATGGCTACACCTTC | CASSASRAGGVYGYTF
TRBJ2-6 | - | - | TRBV7-9 | TGTGCCACCCGGGGCTTCAACTCTGGGGCCAACGTCCTGACTTTC | CATRGFNSGANVLTF
TRBJ2-5 | - | TRBD1 | TRBV9 | TGTGCCAGCAGCGACGACAGGGTCTGGGAGACCCAGTACTTC | CASSDDRVWETQYF
TRBJ2-1 | - | - | TRBV6-5 | TGTGCCACACGCCCTCTAGGTTCCTCCTACAATGAGCAGTTCTTC | CATRPLGSSYNEQFF
TRBJ1-5 | - | - | TRBV28 | TGTGCCAGCAGTCTCCGGATTGGCCCTAGCAATCAGCCCCAGCATTTT | CASSLRIGPSNQPQHF
TRBJ2-5 | - | - | TRBV5-1 | TGCGCCAGCAGCTTGGACGCCACCCGCGAGACCCAGTACTTC | CASSLDATRETQYF
TRBJ2-2 | - | - | TRBV6-5 | TGTGCCAGCAGTTACTCAGGGGCTCTCGACACCGGGGAGCTGTTTTTT | CASSYSGALDTGELFF
TRBJ1-4 | - | - | TRBV7-9 | TGTGCCAGCAGCTTAGCTGACAGGCTGTGGACTAATGAAAAACTGTTTTTT | CASSLADRLWTNEKLFF
TRBJ2-7 | - | - | TRBV9 | TGTGCCAGCAGCGTAGGAGGGGTCTCCTACGAGCAGTACTTC | CASSVGGVSYEQYF
TRBJ2-7 | - | - | TRBV7-2 | TGTGCCAGCAGCCCGCGCACCACCGAGCAGTACTTC | CASSPRTTEQYF
TRBJ2-3 | - | - | TRBV9 | TGTGCCAGCAACGGGAAGGGTTCTAGCACAGATACGCAGTATTTT | CASNGKGSSTDTQYF
TRBJ1-2 | - | - | TRBV4-1 | TGCGCCAGCAGCCAAGGGTGGGACGGAGCATATGGCTACACCTTC | CASSQGWDGAYGYTF
TRBJ1-2 | - | TRBD1 | TRBV9 | TGTGCCAGCAGCGTAGGGGGACAGGGGGATGGCTACACCTTC | CASSVGGQGDGYTF
TRBJ2-5 | - | TRBD2 | TRBV9 | TGTGCCAGCAGCGTAGCTCGGGGAGGGACTACCCAGTACTTC | CASSVARGGTTQYF
TRBJ2-1 | once | - | TRBV7-9 | TGTGCCAGCAGCTCGACACGGGCCGCCTACAATGAGCAGTTCTTC | CASSSTRAAYNEQFF
TRBJ2-1 | - | - | TRBV27 | TGTGCCAGCAGCGAAAACCTCAATGAGCAGTTCTTC | CASSENLNEQFF
TRBJ1-2 | - | - | TRBV7-9 | TGTGCCAGCAGCTCCAGTACTTACTATGGCTACACCTTC | CASSSSTYYGYTF